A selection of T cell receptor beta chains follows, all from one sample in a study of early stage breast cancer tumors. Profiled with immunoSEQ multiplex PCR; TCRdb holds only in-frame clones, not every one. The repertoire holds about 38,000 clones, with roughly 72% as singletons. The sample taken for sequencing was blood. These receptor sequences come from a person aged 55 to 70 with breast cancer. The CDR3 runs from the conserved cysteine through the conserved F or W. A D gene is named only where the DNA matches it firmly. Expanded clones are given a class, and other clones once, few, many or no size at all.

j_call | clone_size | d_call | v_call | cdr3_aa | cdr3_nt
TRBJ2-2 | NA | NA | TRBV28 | CASSLGGTETGELFF | TGTGCCAGCAGTTTAGGAGGGACAGAGACCGGGGAGCTGTTTTTT
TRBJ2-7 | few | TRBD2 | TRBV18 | CASSQFGGGREQYF | TGTGCCAGCTCCCAGTTTGGCGGGGGACGTGAGCAGTACTTC
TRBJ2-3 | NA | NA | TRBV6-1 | CASSQERRTDTQYF | TGTGCCAGCTCTCAGGAGAGACGCACAGATACGCAGTATTTT
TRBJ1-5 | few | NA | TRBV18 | CASSTTGQNNQPQHF | TGTGCCAGCTCGACCACCGGACAGAATAATCAGCCCCAGCATTTT
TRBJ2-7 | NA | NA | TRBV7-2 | CASSLETGGSYEQYF | TGTGCCAGCAGCTTAGAGACAGGTGGATCCTACGAGCAGTACTTC
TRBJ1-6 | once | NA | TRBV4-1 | CASSLLGGLSTLHF | TGCGCCAGCAGCCTCTTAGGCGGGCTCTCCACCCTCCACTTT
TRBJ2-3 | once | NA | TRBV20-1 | CSATATDTQYF | TGCAGTGCTACGGCAACAGATACGCAGTATTTT
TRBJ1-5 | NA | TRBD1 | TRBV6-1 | CASLDRGSNQPQHF | TGTGCCAGCCTGGACAGGGGAAGCAATCAGCCCCAGCATTTT
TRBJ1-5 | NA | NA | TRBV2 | CASSGTLYSNQPQHF | TGTGCCAGCAGTGGGACACTGTATAGCAATCAGCCCCAGCATTTT
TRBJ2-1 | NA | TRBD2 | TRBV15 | CATSRVAGKYNEQFF | TGTGCCACCAGCAGAGTAGCGGGAAAATACAATGAGCAGTTCTTC
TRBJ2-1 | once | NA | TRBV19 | CASSPGREQFF | TGTGCCAGTAGCCCGGGACGGGAGCAGTTCTTC
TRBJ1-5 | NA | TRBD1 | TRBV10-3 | CAISAGGQGWPQHF | TGTGCCATCAGCGCTGGGGGACAGGGGTGGCCCCAGCATTTT
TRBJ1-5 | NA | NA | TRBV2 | CASSGTYSNQPQHF | TGTGCCAGCAGTGGGACATATAGCAATCAGCCCCAGCATTTT
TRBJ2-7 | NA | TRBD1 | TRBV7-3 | CASSLGTGDTYEQYF | TGTGCCAGCAGCTTAGGAACAGGGGACACCTACGAGCAGTACTTC
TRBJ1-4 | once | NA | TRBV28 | CASSLSVLGELFF | TGTGCCAGCAGTTTAAGTGTACTCGGGGAACTGTTTTTT
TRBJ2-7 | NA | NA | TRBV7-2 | CASSSWGRSYEQYF | TGTGCCAGCAGCTCATGGGGGAGGTCTTACGAGCAGTACTTC
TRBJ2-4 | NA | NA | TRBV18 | CASSPGGDIQYF | TGTGCCAGCTCACCAGGTGGGGACATTCAGTACTTC
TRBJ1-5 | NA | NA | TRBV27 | CASSSRGWRQPQHF | TGTGCCAGCAGTTCCAGGGGTTGGAGGCAGCCCCAGCATTTT
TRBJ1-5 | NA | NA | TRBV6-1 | CASSELWQASNQPQHF | TGTGCCAGCAGTGAGTTGTGGCAGGCTAGCAATCAGCCCCAGCATTTT
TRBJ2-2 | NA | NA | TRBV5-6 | CASRWGTTRFSPNTGELFF | TGTGCCAGCAGATGGGGGACAACAAGGTTTTCGCCGAACACCGGGGAGCTGTTTTTT
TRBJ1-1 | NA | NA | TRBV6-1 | CASTYRGDTEAFF | TGTGCCAGCACCTACCGGGGGGATACTGAAGCTTTCTTT
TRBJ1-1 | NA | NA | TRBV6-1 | CASTSSEANTEAFF | TGTGCCAGTACGAGCAGTGAAGCTAACACTGAAGCTTTCTTT
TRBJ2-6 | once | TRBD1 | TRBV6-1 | CASSEYRDSPGANVLTF | TGTGCCAGCAGTGAATACCGGGACAGCCCTGGGGCCAACGTCCTGACTTTC
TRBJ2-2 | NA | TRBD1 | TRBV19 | CASSPGQGANTGELFF | TGTGCCAGTAGTCCCGGACAGGGGGCGAACACCGGGGAGCTGTTTTTT
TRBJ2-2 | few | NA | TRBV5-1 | CASSLVQNTGELFF | TGCGCCAGCAGCTTGGTACAGAACACCGGGGAGCTGTTTTTT